This T cell receptor (beta chain) derives from a study of blood T cells in healthy people across ages. Study findings and constraints: Since the PBMCs were unsorted, naive and antigen-experienced cells could not be conclusively compared.

With a J-beta primer mix and a sample-barcoded 5' primer, a second PCR ran 7 to 11 cycles. TCRdb itself ran the 5' RACE reads through MiXCR, one entry per CDR3 protein. The sample consists of roughly 1,500,000 distinct CDR3 sequences, 35% to 45% of them appearing once. With respect to this clonotype: Antigen: not known.

CDR1 MNHEY and CDR2 SVGEGT come from the germline V gene. This CDR3 contains 18 residues. J was trimmed by 7 bases and V by 5 bases; bases with no gene match: 17. The TCR was taken from a young woman in good health. The source material was blood. The chain is built from TRBV6-2 or TRBV6-3 and TRBJ2-1; TRBD2 matches at 10 bases. The CDR3 here is CASSVRGFASGRRNEQFF. The DNA for the CDR3 is TGTGCCAGCAGTGTCCGAGGCTTCGCTAGCGGGAGACGAAATGAGCAGTTCTTC.